These T cell receptor beta chains were read from a single sample in a study of cytomegalovirus exposure and HLA in healthy donors. The repertoire was sequenced with immunoSEQ multiplex PCR; TCRdb's copy has only in-frame clones and lacks some. The table has more than 200,000 clones, under 90% seen once; the top ten hold around 1.4%. Sequenced sample: PBMCs. All receptors come from a human donor in good health. Both conserved end residues are part of each CDR3. D genes are given only for firm matches. Not every row has a clone size; where given, it reads once, few, many or a size class.

abundance: NA; v_gene: TRBV11-2; d_gene: TRBD1; j_gene: TRBJ1-1; CDR3aa: CASSKGQARNTEAFF; CDR3nt: TGTGCCAGCAGCAAAGGACAGGCCAGAAACACTGAAGCTTTCTTT
abundance: few; v_gene: TRBV21-1; d_gene: NA; j_gene: TRBJ1-5; CDR3aa: CAATGFRNQPQHF; CDR3nt: TGTGCCGCCACGGGTTTTCGCAATCAGCCCCAGCATTTT
abundance: NA; v_gene: TRBV6-1; d_gene: NA; j_gene: TRBJ1-5; CDR3aa: CASSRSNQPQHF; CDR3nt: TGTGCCAGCTCGCGCAGCAATCAGCCCCAGCATTTT
abundance: NA; v_gene: TRBV10-1; d_gene: NA; j_gene: TRBJ2-3; CDR3aa: CASSESGHSTDTQYF; CDR3nt: TGCGCCAGCAGTGAGTCCGGTCATAGCACAGATACGCAGTATTTT
abundance: NA; v_gene: TRBV7-9; d_gene: TRBD1; j_gene: TRBJ1-1; CDR3aa: CASSWTGGNTEAFF; CDR3nt: TGTGCCAGCAGCTGGACAGGCGGAAACACTGAAGCTTTCTTT
abundance: few; v_gene: TRBV5-1; d_gene: NA; j_gene: TRBJ2-3; CDR3aa: CASSLGSVGTDTQYF; CDR3nt: TGCGCCAGCAGCTTGGGGTCGGTGGGCACAGATACGCAGTATTTT
abundance: few; v_gene: TRBV6-6; d_gene: TRBD2; j_gene: TRBJ2-3; CDR3aa: CASSSGTSVNTQYF; CDR3nt: TGTGCCAGCAGCTCCGGGACTAGCGTAAATACGCAGTATTTT
abundance: NA; v_gene: TRBV5-4; d_gene: TRBD2; j_gene: TRBJ2-5; CDR3aa: CASSLGTSGTETQYF; CDR3nt: TGTGCCAGCAGCTTGGGAACTAGCGGGACGGAGACCCAGTACTTC
abundance: NA; v_gene: TRBV6-6; d_gene: TRBD1; j_gene: TRBJ2-3; CDR3aa: CASILAGQGRNTQYF; CDR3nt: TGTGCCAGCATACTCGCCGGACAGGGGAGAAATACGCAGTATTTT
abundance: NA; v_gene: TRBV28; d_gene: TRBD1; j_gene: TRBJ1-1; CDR3aa: CASSLVGTGTAFF; CDR3nt: TGTGCCAGCAGTTTAGTCGGGACAGGGACAGCTTTCTTT
abundance: few; v_gene: TRBV7-8; d_gene: NA; j_gene: TRBJ2-3; CDR3aa: CASSLEVWGLQYF; CDR3nt: TGTGCCAGCAGCTTAGAGGTTTGGGGACTCCAGTATTTT
abundance: NA; v_gene: TRBV5-1; d_gene: NA; j_gene: TRBJ2-5; CDR3aa: CASSLAGMGSPQLETQYF; CDR3nt: TGCGCCAGCAGCTTGGCCGGGATGGGGTCCCCACAATTGGAGACCCAGTACTTC
abundance: NA; v_gene: TRBV9; d_gene: TRBD2; j_gene: TRBJ2-3; CDR3aa: CASGKTGTSGRTSTDTQYF; CDR3nt: TGTGCCAGCGGGAAAACCGGGACTAGCGGGAGAACTAGCACAGATACGCAGTATTTT
abundance: NA; v_gene: TRBV6-1; d_gene: NA; j_gene: TRBJ2-1; CDR3aa: CASSGLRYNEQFF; CDR3nt: TGTGCCAGCAGTGGGTTGCGATACAATGAGCAGTTCTTC
abundance: NA; v_gene: TRBV5-4; d_gene: NA; j_gene: TRBJ1-4; CDR3aa: CASSVTGANEKLFF; CDR3nt: TGTGCCAGCAGTGTGACGGGGGCTAATGAAAAACTGTTTTTT
abundance: NA; v_gene: TRBV5-4; d_gene: TRBD2; j_gene: TRBJ2-4; CDR3aa: CASSSPKPSGRNIQYF; CDR3nt: TGTGCCAGCAGCTCGCCAAAACCTAGCGGGAGAAACATTCAGTACTTC
abundance: NA; v_gene: TRBV4-1; d_gene: TRBD1; j_gene: TRBJ1-5; CDR3aa: CASSQDRTGHQPQHF; CDR3nt: TGCGCCAGCAGCCAAGATCGGACAGGGCATCAGCCCCAGCATTTT
abundance: NA; v_gene: TRBV29-1; d_gene: TRBD1; j_gene: TRBJ1-4; CDR3aa: CSVMQRTGLANEKLFF; CDR3nt: TGCAGCGTAATGCAAAGGACAGGGTTAGCTAATGAAAAACTGTTTTTT
abundance: NA; v_gene: TRBV28; d_gene: NA; j_gene: TRBJ2-4; CDR3aa: CASSPSRGGNIQYF; CDR3nt: TGTGCCAGCAGTCCTTCTAGGGGGGGGAACATTCAGTACTTC
abundance: NA; v_gene: TRBV27; d_gene: TRBD1; j_gene: TRBJ2-1; CDR3aa: CASSGTVSYNEQFF; CDR3nt: TGTGCCAGCAGTGGGACAGTCTCCTACAATGAGCAGTTCTTC
abundance: NA; v_gene: TRBV5-3; d_gene: TRBD2; j_gene: TRBJ2-1; CDR3aa: CARSSRTSGCEQFF; CDR3nt: TGTGCCAGAAGCTCCCGGACTAGCGGGTGTGAGCAGTTCTTC
abundance: once; v_gene: TRBV7-6; d_gene: TRBD2; j_gene: TRBJ2-1; CDR3aa: CASSRTSVGYNEQFF; CDR3nt: TGTGCCAGCAGCCGGACTAGCGTGGGATACAATGAGCAGTTCTTC
abundance: once; v_gene: TRBV4-3; d_gene: TRBD1; j_gene: TRBJ2-1; CDR3aa: CASSHRQGLFAQFF; CDR3nt: TGCGCCAGCAGCCACCGACAGGGCCTTTTTGCGCAGTTCTTC
abundance: NA; v_gene: TRBV25-1; d_gene: TRBD1; j_gene: TRBJ1-5; CDR3aa: CASSATGEGSQPQHF; CDR3nt: TGTGCCAGCAGTGCGACAGGGGAGGGAAGTCAGCCCCAGCATTTT
abundance: NA; v_gene: TRBV13; d_gene: TRBD2; j_gene: TRBJ2-1; CDR3aa: CASSLAGGNNEQFF; CDR3nt: TGTGCCAGCAGCTTAGCGGGAGGGAACAATGAGCAGTTCTTC
abundance: NA; v_gene: TRBV12-2; d_gene: NA; j_gene: TRBJ1-2; CDR3aa: CASRLQTPGLYYGYTF; CDR3nt: TGTGCAAGTCGTTTGCAAACTCCGGGTCTCTACTATGGCTACACCTTC
abundance: NA; v_gene: TRBV6-5; d_gene: TRBD1; j_gene: TRBJ1-6; CDR3aa: CASSPDRGWNSPLHF; CDR3nt: TGTGCCAGCAGTCCGGACAGGGGATGGAATTCACCCCTCCACTTT
abundance: few; v_gene: TRBV27; d_gene: TRBD2; j_gene: TRBJ2-5; CDR3aa: CASSPGLAGGRVRAQYF; CDR3nt: TGTGCCAGCAGTCCGGGACTAGCGGGAGGGCGGGTGAGGGCCCAGTACTTC
abundance: NA; v_gene: TRBV5-1; d_gene: NA; j_gene: TRBJ2-7; CDR3aa: CASSLSAGSYEQYF; CDR3nt: TGCGCCAGCAGCTTGTCGGCAGGCTCCTACGAGCAGTACTTC